The present TCR beta chain was sequenced within a study of T cell clonality in common variable immunodeficiency. Many counts were recorded for this clone. The read ends 3 residues before the CDR3 terminus; that terminus is restored from the germline J gene. CVID and control samples used equivalent genomic DNA input. Profiling relied on immunoSEQ multiplex PCR, and the TCRdb table lists in-frame clones only, not all of them. This sample has tens of thousands of clones and no singletons, with 3% to 4.5% in the ten largest. J was trimmed by 3 bases and V by 4 bases; bases with no gene match: 5. The CDR3 covers 16 residues. Germline V lookup: CDR1 SGHRS, CDR2 YFSETQ.

This TCR was recovered from a person aged 18 to 69 in good health. This chain uses TRBV5-1 with TRBJ2-2; TRBD2 agrees at 11 bases. The sample comprised peripheral blood mononuclear cells. CDR3: CASSGSGREDTGELFF. CDR3 DNA, as far as it was read: TGCGCCAGCAGCGGTAGCGGGAGGGAGGACACCGGGGAG.